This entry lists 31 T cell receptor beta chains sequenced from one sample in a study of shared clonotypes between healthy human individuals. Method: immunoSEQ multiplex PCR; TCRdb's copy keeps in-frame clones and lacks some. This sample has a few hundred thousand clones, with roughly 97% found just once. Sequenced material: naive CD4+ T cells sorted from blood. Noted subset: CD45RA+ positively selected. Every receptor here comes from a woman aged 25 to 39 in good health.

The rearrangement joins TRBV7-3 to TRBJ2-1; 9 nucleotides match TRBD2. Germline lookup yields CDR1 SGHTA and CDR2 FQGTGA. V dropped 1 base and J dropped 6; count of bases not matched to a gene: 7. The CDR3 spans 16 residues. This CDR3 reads CASSLMSGGRVNEQFF. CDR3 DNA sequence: TGTGCCAGCAGCTTAATGAGCGGCGGGAGGGTCAATGAGCAGTTCTTC.

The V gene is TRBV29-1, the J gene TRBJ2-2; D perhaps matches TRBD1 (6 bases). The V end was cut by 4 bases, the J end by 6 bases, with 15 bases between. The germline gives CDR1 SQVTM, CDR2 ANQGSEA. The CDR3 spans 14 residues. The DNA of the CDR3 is TGCAGCGTTGCGGTCAGGGGAAATTCCGGGGAGCTGTTTTTT. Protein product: CSVAVRGNSGELFF.

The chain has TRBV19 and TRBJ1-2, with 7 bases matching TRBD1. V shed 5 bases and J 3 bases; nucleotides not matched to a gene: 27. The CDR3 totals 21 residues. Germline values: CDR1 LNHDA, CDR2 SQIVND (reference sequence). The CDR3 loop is CASSPIPMGDSETPWYYGYTF. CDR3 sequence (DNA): TGTGCCAGTAGTCCGATCCCCATGGGGGACAGCGAAACCCCCTGGTACTATGGCTACACCTTC.

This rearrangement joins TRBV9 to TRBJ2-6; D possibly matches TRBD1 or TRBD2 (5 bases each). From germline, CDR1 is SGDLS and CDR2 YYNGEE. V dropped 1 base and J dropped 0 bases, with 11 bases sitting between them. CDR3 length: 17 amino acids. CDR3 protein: CASSVFGTHSGANVLTF. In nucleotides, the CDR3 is TGTGCCAGCAGCGTATTCGGGACCCACTCTGGGGCCAACGTCCTGACTTTC.

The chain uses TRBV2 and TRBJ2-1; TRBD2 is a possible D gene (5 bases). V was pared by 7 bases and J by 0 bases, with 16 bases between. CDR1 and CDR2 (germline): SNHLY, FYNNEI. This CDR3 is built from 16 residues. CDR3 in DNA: TGTGCCAGCATTCGACCGGGGTCTAGCTCCTACAATGAGCAGTTCTTC. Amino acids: CASIRPGSSSYNEQFF.

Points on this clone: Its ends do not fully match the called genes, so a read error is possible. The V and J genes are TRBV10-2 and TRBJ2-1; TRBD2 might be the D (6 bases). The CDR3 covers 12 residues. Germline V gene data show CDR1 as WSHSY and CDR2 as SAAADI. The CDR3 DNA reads TGCGCCAGCAGTGAGGGGCGGGACCATGGGGTCTTC. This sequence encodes CASSEGRDHGVF.

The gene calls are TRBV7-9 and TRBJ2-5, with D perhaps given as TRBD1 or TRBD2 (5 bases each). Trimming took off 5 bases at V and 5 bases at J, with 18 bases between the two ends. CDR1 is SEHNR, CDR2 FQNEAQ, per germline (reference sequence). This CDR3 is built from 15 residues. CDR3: CASSPAGTSRETQYF. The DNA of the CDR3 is TGTGCCAGCAGCCCCGCAGGGACCAGCCGGGAGACCCAGTACTTC.

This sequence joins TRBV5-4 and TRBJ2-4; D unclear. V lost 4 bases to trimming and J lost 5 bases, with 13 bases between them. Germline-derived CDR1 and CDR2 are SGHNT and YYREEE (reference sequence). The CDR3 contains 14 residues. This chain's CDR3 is CASSPTLGENIQYF. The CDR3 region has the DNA TGTGCCAGCAGCCCCACTCTGGGCGAAAACATTCAGTACTTC.

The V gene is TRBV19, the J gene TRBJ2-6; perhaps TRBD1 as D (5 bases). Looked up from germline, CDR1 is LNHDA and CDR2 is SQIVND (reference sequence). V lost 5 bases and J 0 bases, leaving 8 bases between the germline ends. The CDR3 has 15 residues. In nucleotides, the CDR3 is TGTGCCAGTAGTGTAACAGGCTCTGGGGCCAACGTCCTGACTTTC. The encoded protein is CASSVTGSGANVLTF.

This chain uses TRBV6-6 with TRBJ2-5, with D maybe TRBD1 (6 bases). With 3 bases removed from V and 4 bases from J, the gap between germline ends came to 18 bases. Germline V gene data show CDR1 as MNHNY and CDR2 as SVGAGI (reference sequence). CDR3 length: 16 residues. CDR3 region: CASSYSPPQGRETQYF. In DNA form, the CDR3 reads TGTGCCAGCAGTTATTCACCACCACAGGGTAGAGAGACCCAGTACTTC.

CDR3 region: CASSLAPGQGALIELFF. DNA for the CDR3: TGTGCCAGCAGCTTAGCCCCGGGACAGGGGGCTCTTATCGAACTGTTTTTT. V is TRBV11-3 and J is TRBJ1-4; the match to TRBD1 covers 12 bases. Germline trimming cut 1 base from V and 12 bases from J; bases unmatched to any gene: 12. The CDR3 runs 17 residues. Germline CDR1 reads SGHNT; CDR2 reads YENEEA.

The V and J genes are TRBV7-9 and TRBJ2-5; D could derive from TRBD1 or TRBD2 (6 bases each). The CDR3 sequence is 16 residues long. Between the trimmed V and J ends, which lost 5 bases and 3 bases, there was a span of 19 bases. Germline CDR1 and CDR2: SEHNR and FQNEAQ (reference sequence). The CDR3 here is CASSRAGGLWEETQYF. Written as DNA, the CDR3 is TGTGCCAGCAGCCGGGCTGGGGGGCTGTGGGAAGAGACCCAGTACTTC.

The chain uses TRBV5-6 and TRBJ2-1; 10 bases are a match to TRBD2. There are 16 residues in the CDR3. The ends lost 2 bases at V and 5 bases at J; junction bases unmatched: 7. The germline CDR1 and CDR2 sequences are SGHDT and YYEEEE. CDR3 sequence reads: CASSFLAGVRDNEQFF. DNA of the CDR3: TGTGCCAGCAGCTTCCTAGCGGGAGTTAGGGACAATGAGCAGTTCTTC.

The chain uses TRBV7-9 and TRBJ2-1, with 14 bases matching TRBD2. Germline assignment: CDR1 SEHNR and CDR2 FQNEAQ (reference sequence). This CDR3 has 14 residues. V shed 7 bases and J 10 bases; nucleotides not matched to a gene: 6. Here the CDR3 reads CASTEGLAGDEQFF. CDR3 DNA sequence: TGTGCCAGCACCGAGGGACTAGCGGGAGACGAGCAGTTCTTC.

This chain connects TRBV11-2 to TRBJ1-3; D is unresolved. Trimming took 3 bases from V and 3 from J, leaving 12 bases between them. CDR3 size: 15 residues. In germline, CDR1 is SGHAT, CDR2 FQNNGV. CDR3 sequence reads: CASSFVSVGGNTIYF. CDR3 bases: TGTGCCAGCAGCTTCGTTAGCGTGGGTGGAAACACCATATATTTT. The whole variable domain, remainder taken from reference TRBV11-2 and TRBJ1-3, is EAGVAQSPRYKIIEKRQSVAFWCNPISGHATLYWYQQILGQGPKLLIQFQNNGVVDDSQLPKDRFSAERLKGVDSTLKIQPAKLEDSAVYLCASSFVSVGGNTIYFGEGSWLTVV.

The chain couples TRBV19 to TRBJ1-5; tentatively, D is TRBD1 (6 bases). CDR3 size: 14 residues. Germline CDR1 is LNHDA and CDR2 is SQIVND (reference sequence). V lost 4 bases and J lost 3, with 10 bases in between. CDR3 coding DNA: TGTGCCAGTAGTACAGGACAGCCCAATCAGCCCCAGCATTTT. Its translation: CASSTGQPNQPQHF.

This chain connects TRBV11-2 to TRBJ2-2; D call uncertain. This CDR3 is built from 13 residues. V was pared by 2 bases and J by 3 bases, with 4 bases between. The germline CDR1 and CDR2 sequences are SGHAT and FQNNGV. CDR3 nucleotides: TGTGCCAGCAGCTTAAGGGACACCGGGGAGCTGTTTTTT. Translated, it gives CASSLRDTGELFF.

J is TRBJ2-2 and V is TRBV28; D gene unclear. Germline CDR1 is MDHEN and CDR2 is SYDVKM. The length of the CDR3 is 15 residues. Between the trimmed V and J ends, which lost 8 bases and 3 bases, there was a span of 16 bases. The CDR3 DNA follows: TGTGCCAGCTCGACTTCGTTAGGGTACACCGGGGAGCTGTTTTTT. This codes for CASSTSLGYTGELFF.

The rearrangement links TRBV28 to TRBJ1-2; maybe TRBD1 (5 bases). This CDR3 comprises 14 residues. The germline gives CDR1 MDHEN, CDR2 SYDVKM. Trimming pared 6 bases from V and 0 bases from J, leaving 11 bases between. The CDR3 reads CASSAGPPNYGYTF. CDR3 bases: TGTGCCAGCAGCGCGGGACCCCCTAACTATGGCTACACCTTC.

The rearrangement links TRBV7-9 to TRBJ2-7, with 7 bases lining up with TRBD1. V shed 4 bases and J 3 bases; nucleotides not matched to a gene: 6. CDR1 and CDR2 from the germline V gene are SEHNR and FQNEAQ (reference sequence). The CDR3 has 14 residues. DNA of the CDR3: TGTGCCAGCAGCTATTCACAGGGGAACTACGAGCAGTACTTC. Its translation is CASSYSQGNYEQYF.

CDR3 coding DNA: TGTGCCAGCAGCCAGCTGGGCCGCGGTGGGGCCAACGTCCTGACTTTC. Translation: CASSQLGRGGANVLTF. J is TRBJ2-6 and V is TRBV7-8, with D unclear. V shed 5 bases and J shed 3 bases, with 14 bases lying between them. The germline V gene has CDR1 SGHVS and CDR2 FQNEAQ. The length of the CDR3 is 16 residues.

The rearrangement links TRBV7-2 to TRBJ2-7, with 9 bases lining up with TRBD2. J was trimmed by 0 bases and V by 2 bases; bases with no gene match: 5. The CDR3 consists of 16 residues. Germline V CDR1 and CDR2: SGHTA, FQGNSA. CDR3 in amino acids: CASSLSLAGNSYEQYF. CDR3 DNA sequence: TGTGCCAGCAGCTTATCACTAGCGGGTAACTCCTACGAGCAGTACTTC.

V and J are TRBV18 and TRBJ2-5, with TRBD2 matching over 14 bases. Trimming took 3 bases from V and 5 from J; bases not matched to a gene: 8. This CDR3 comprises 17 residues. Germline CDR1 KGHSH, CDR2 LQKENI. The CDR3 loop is CASSPPGLAGVRETQYF. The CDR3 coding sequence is TGTGCCAGCTCACCCCCGGGACTAGCGGGAGTTCGGGAGACCCAGTACTTC.

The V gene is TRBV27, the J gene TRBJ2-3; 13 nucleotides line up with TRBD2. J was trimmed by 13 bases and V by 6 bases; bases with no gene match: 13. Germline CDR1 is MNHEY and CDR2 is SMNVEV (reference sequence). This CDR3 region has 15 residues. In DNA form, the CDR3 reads TGTGCCAGCAGCCTTGGACTAGCGGGAGATGAGGACGAGTATTTT. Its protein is CASSLGLAGDEDEYF.

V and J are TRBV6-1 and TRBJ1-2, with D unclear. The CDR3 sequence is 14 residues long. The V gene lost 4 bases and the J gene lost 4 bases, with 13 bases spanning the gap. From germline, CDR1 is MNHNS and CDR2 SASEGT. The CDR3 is CASSGVNIAYGYTF. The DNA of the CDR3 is TGTGCCAGCAGTGGAGTGAATATTGCCTATGGCTACACCTTC.

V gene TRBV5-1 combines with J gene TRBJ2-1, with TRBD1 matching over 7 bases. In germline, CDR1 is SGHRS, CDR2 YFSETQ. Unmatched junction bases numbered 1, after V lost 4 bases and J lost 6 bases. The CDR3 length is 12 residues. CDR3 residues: CASSGDSNEQFF. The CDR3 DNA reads TGCGCCAGCAGCGGGGACAGCAATGAGCAGTTCTTC.

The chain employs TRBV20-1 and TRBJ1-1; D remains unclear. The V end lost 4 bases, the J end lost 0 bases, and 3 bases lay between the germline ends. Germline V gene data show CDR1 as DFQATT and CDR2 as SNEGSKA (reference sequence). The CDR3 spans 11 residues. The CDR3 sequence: CSAMLNTEAFF. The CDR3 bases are TGCAGTGCTATGCTGAACACTGAAGCTTTCTTT.

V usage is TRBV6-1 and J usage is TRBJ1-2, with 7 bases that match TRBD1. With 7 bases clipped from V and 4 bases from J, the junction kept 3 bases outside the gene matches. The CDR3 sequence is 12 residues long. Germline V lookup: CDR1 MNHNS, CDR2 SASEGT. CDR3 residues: CASKQGSYGYTF. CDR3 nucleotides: TGTGCCAGCAAACAGGGGTCCTATGGCTACACCTTC.

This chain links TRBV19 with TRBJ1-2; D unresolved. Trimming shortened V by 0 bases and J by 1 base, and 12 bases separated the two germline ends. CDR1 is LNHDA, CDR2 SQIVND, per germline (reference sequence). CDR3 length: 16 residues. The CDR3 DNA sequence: TGTGCCAGTAGTATAGATCTCTCCCCGGTTAACTATGGCTACACCTTC. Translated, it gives CASSIDLSPVNYGYTF. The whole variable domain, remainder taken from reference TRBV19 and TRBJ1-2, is DGGITQSPKYLFRKEGQNVTLSCEQNLNHDAMYWYRQDPGQGLRLIYYSQIVNDFQKGDIAEGYSVSREKKESFPLTVTSAQKNPTAFYLCASSIDLSPVNYGYTFGSGTRLTVV.

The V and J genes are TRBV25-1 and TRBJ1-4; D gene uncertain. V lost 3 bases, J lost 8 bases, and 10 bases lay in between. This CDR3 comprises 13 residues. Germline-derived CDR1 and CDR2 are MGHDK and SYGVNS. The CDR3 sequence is CASSDIGLEKLFF. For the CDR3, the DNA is TGTGCCAGCAGTGATATTGGCTTAGAAAAACTGTTTTTT. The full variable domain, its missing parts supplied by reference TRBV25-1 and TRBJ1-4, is EADIYQTPRYLVIGTGKKITLECSQTMGHDKMYWYQQDPGMELHLIHYSYGVNSTEKGDLSSESTVSRIRTEHFPLTLESARPSHTSQYLCASSDIGLEKLFFGSGTQLSVL.

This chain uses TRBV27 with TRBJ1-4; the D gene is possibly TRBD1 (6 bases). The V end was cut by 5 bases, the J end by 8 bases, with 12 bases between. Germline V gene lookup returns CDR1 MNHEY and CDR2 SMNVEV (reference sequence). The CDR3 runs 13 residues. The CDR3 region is CASSDRIDEKLFF. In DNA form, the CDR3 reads TGTGCCAGCAGTGACAGGATAGACGAAAAACTGTTTTTT.